These 5 T cell receptor beta chains originate from one sample sequenced in a study of control samples from healthy donors and cancer patients. This table comes from immunoSEQ multiplex PCR, and its TCRdb copy is limited to in-frame clones, with some not included. The repertoire holds some 120,000 clones, with around 90% as singletons. The material sequenced was blood. These receptors were taken from a woman in her 70s in good health.

V is TRBV7-2 and J is TRBJ1-4, with D possibly TRBD1 on 5 matching bases. The germline V gene encodes CDR1 SGHTA and CDR2 FQGNSA. The CDR3 length is 17 residues. The V end was cut by 1 base, the J end by 3 bases, with 15 bases between. CDR3 protein: CASSLVPRAGANEKLFF. CDR3 nucleotides: TGTGCCAGCAGCTTAGTCCCCAGGGCGGGGGCTAATGAAAAACTGTTTTTT.

In its sample, this clone was seen a few times. The chain carries TRBV10-3 and TRBJ1-5; D might be TRBD1 (5 bases). V was pared by 10 bases and J by 7 bases, with 14 bases between. CDR3 length: 12 residues. In germline, CDR1 is ENHRY, CDR2 SYGVKD. The CDR3, as DNA: TGTGCCACCGGGGGTCTGGAACAGCCCCAGCATTTT. Translated: CATGGLEQPQHF.

This chain uses TRBV18 with TRBJ1-1; TRBD1 matches at 7 bases. V gave up 6 bases and J gave up 6 bases; unmatched junction bases: 10. The CDR3 extends over 14 amino acids. Germline V gene data show CDR1 as KGHSH and CDR2 as LQKENI. The CDR3, as DNA: TGTGCCAGCTCGCCTACAGGGGTGTCCTCTGAAGCTTTCTTT. It is translated as CASSPTGVSSEAFF. Together with reference TRBV18 and TRBJ1-1, the CDR3 gives the full variable domain: NAGVMQNPRHLVRRRGQEARLRCSPMKGHSHVYWYRQLPEEGLKFMVYLQKENIIDESGMPKERFSAEFPKEGPSILRIQQVVRGDSAAYFCASSPTGVSSEAFFGQGTRLTVV.

The chain recombines TRBV10-3 with TRBJ2-1; the D is unclear. This CDR3 comprises 12 residues. Per germline, CDR1 ENHRY and CDR2 SYGVKD. V was shortened by 6 bases and J by 5 bases, with 8 bases between the two germline ends. CDR3 DNA: TGTGCCATCAGGTACGAGAACAATGAGCAGTTCTTC. This gives the protein CAIRYENNEQFF.

CDR3 DNA sequence: TGTGCCAGCAGCTTACAAGGGGGGAATAACTATGGCTACACCTTC. The encoded protein is CASSLQGGNNYGYTF. This chain connects TRBV7-9 to TRBJ1-2; perhaps TRBD1 as D (6 bases). Germline CDR1 is SEHNR and CDR2 is FQNEAQ (reference sequence). The CDR3 covers 15 residues. V lost 2 bases and J 1 base, leaving 11 bases between the germline ends.